One and the same sample provided the 23 T cell receptor beta chains below, sequenced in a study of blood T cell repertoires in COVID-19. Repertoires were generated with immunoSEQ multiplex PCR, while TCRdb's copy carries only in-frame clones and drops some. The profile covers 200,000 to 250,000 clones, with 89% appearing a single time and under 7.5% taken by the ten largest. The material sequenced was peripheral blood. The receptors were gathered from a man in his 60s who had recovered from COVID-19.

This clone was detected only once. The genes are TRBV30 and TRBJ2-7; 13 nucleotides match TRBD2. Germline V gene sequence: CDR1 GTSNPN, CDR2 SVGIG (reference sequence). The V gene end was trimmed by 0 bases and the J gene end by 1 base; junction bases not matched to a gene: 3. This CDR3 comprises 16 residues. CDR3 region: CAWSVLTSGRSYEQYF. In nucleotides, the CDR3 is TGTGCCTGGAGTGTCCTGACTAGCGGGAGGTCCTACGAGCAGTACTTC.

This clone was seen once. The rearrangement joins TRBV19 to TRBJ1-2, with TRBD1 identical over 7 bases. V gave up 5 bases and J gave up 4 bases; unmatched junction bases: 7. CDR3 length equals 14 residues. CDR1 is LNHDA and CDR2 is SQIVND in the germline V gene (reference sequence). The CDR3 region is CASSPQGVVYGYTF. The CDR3 nucleotides read TGTGCCAGTAGTCCCCAGGGGGTGGTCTATGGCTACACCTTC.

V is TRBV6-5 and J is TRBJ2-7; TRBD2 matches 7 bases. CDR1 and CDR2 (germline): MNHEY, SVGAGI. J was trimmed by 2 bases and V by 6 bases; bases with no gene match: 7. This CDR3 has 14 residues. The chain's CDR3 is CASRLLAVTYEQYF. The CDR3 DNA is TGTGCCAGCAGGCTCCTAGCGGTTACCTACGAGCAGTACTTC.

The rearrangement joins TRBV5-4 to TRBJ2-1; perhaps TRBD1 as D (6 bases). V was clipped by 2 bases and J by 6 bases, with 12 bases between them. Looked up from germline, CDR1 is SGHNT and CDR2 is YYREEE (reference sequence). CDR3 size: 14 residues. CDR3 in amino acids: CASSLQGQSNEQFF. The CDR3 bases are TGTGCCAGCAGCTTACAGGGACAAAGCAATGAGCAGTTCTTC.

This sequence joins TRBV7-3 and TRBJ2-1; D gene ambiguous. V was clipped by 2 bases and J by 2 bases, with 13 bases between them. The CDR3 covers 16 residues. Germline CDR1 is SGHTA and CDR2 is FQGTGA. CDR3 bases: TGTGCCAGCAGCTTAGGGCCTACAGCCGCCTACAATGAGCAGTTCTTC. Translation gives CASSLGPTAAYNEQFF.

V usage is TRBV5-6 and J usage is TRBJ1-2; D is possibly TRBD1 (6 bases). This CDR3 has 16 residues. Germline V CDR1 and CDR2: SGHDT, YYEEEE. Trimming took off 0 bases at V and 4 bases at J, with 16 bases between the two ends. Written as DNA, the CDR3 is TGTGCCAGCAGCTTGGCAGGGGATCTCCGCACCTATGGCTACACCTTC. It translates to CASSLAGDLRTYGYTF.

This chain uses TRBV6-4 with TRBJ2-1, with 9 bases fitting TRBD1. This CDR3 has 15 residues. After removal of 3 bases from V and 7 bases from J, the junction contained 7 bases not matched to a gene. Per the germline V gene, CDR1 is MRHNA and CDR2 is SNTAGT. In nucleotides, the CDR3 is TGTGCCAGCAGTGAAGGAGTGGGACAGGGAAATGAGCAGTTCTTC. This codes for CASSEGVGQGNEQFF.

The chain is built from TRBV7-3 and TRBJ2-3, with D perhaps matching TRBD2 (6 bases). V was cut by 5 bases and J by 5 bases, with 14 bases left in between. Germline V CDR1 and CDR2: SGHTA, FQGTGA. The CDR3 is 14 residues long. CDR3 coding DNA: TGTGCCAGCAGCCCTCGACTAGGTGGAGATACGCAGTATTTT. It is translated as CASSPRLGGDTQYF.

The J gene is TRBJ2-3, the V gene TRBV19; 8 nucleotides align to TRBD1. The CDR3 extends over 13 amino acids. V gave up 7 bases and J gave up 1 base; unmatched junction bases: 1. The germline V gene encodes CDR1 LNHDA and CDR2 SQIVND (reference sequence). CDR3 in DNA: TGTGCCAGTATGGACAGGGGCACAGATACGCAGTATTTT. Protein sequence: CASMDRGTDTQYF. Full variable domain (rest looked up from reference TRBV19 and TRBJ2-3): DGGITQSPKYLFRKEGQNVTLSCEQNLNHDAMYWYRQDPGQGLRLIYYSQIVNDFQKGDIAEGYSVSREKKESFPLTVTSAQKNPTAFYLCASMDRGTDTQYFGPGTRLTVL.

V and J are TRBV19 and TRBJ2-2; 7 bases are a match to TRBD2. Unmatched junction bases numbered 12, after V lost 7 bases and J lost 1 base. This CDR3 has 17 amino acids. CDR1 is LNHDA, CDR2 SQIVND, per germline (reference sequence). CDR3 nucleotide sequence: TGTGCCAGTACCTCATTCGGGGGGACCGTGAACACCGGGGAGCTGTTTTTT. This encodes CASTSFGGTVNTGELFF.

The chain recombines TRBV19 with TRBJ1-5; 8 positions match TRBD1. The ends lost 2 bases at V and 2 bases at J; junction bases unmatched: 11. CDR1 is LNHDA and CDR2 is SQIVND in the germline V gene (reference sequence). The CDR3 has 18 amino acids. The chain's CDR3 is CASSIPPRTGGGNQPQHF. CDR3 DNA sequence: TGTGCCAGTAGTATACCCCCCCGCACAGGGGGTGGCAATCAGCCCCAGCATTTT.

The sample holds a few counts of this clone. The V call is TRBV11-2, the J call TRBJ2-5; tentative D call: TRBD2 (7 bases). This CDR3 has 15 residues. Germline V lookup: CDR1 SGHAT, CDR2 FQNNGV. The germline V and J ends were trimmed by 5 bases and 3 bases, with 16 bases remaining between them. CDR3 coding DNA: TGTGCCAGCAGCCGACCGTCGGGGGGCGAAGAGACCCAGTACTTC. Translating it yields CASSRPSGGEETQYF.

This rearrangement joins TRBV27 to TRBJ2-7, with 7 bases identical to TRBD1. Germline V gene sequence: CDR1 MNHEY, CDR2 SMNVEV (reference sequence). Trimming at V came to 5 bases and at J to 0 bases, leaving 10 bases not matched to a gene. The length of the CDR3 is 16 residues. The CDR3 DNA is TGTGCCAGCAGTCCGACAGACAGGGTCCGCTCCTACGAGCAGTACTTC. Protein: CASSPTDRVRSYEQYF.

This chain joins TRBV6-2 or TRBV6-3 and TRBJ1-2; TRBD1 aligns across 7 bases. Germline CDR1 and CDR2: MNHEY and SVGEGT. Losses at the gene ends were 5 bases for V and 3 bases for J; bases not matched to a gene: 6. The CDR3 sequence is 14 residues long. CDR3 residues: CASSLGQSDYGYTF. CDR3 DNA: TGTGCCAGCAGTCTGGGACAGTCGGACTATGGCTACACCTTC.

V is TRBV1 and J is TRBJ1-6; the table calls TRBD1, which could not be checked here. TRBV1 is marked as a pseudogene. The CDR3 loop spans 19 amino acids. The CDR3 nucleotides read TGCACCAGCAGCCGCTCAGGACAGGGGGTGAACTCCTATAATTCACCCCTCCACTTT. Amino acids: CTSSRSGQGVNSYNSPLHF.

The gene calls are TRBV7-9 and TRBJ2-4; no firm D call. The CDR3 runs to 17 residues. The V and J ends lost 0 bases and 0 bases respectively, with 12 bases between them. CDR1 SEHNR and CDR2 FQNEAQ come from the germline V gene (reference sequence). For the CDR3, the DNA is TGTGCCAGCAGCTTAGCAGGCCAGGCCCTAGCCAAAAACATTCAGTACTTC. Translated, it gives CASSLAGQALAKNIQYF.

The CDR3 reads CASSLRTREGDTQYF. CDR3 DNA: TGTGCCAGCAGCCTACGGACTAGAGAGGGAGATACGCAGTATTTT. The rearrangement links TRBV7-2 to TRBJ2-3, with 7 bases that match TRBD2. The V segment lost 5 bases and the J segment 5 bases; nucleotides outside the gene matches: 10. The CDR3 consists of 15 residues. Germline V gives CDR1 SGHTA, CDR2 FQGNSA.

The gene calls are TRBV18 and TRBJ1-1; D not resolved. CDR1 is KGHSH and CDR2 is LQKENI in the germline V gene. The CDR3 runs 13 residues. CDR3 sequence (DNA): TGTGCTGGGAGTGACGGAATGAACACTGAAGCTTTCTTT. Amino acids: CAGSDGMNTEAFF.

The rearrangement joins TRBV7-9 to TRBJ1-1; TRBD1 is a possible D gene (5 bases). CDR3 length: 14 amino acids. In germline, CDR1 is SEHNR, CDR2 FQNEAQ (reference sequence). Trimming left V 5 bases short and J 4 bases short, with 14 bases between. The CDR3 DNA reads as TGTGCCAGCAGCCCACCGGGGGGGGTCACTGAAGCTTTCTTT. It encodes CASSPPGGVTEAFF.

This clone has a handful of counts. The CDR3 loop reads CASSPVLAGTGGSYGYTF. For the CDR3, the DNA is TGTGCCAGCTCACCGGTCCTCGCCGGGACAGGGGGGAGTTATGGCTACACCTTC. The J gene is TRBJ1-2, the V gene TRBV18; 11 bases fit TRBD1. Germline-derived CDR1 and CDR2 are KGHSH and LQKENI. This CDR3 is built from 18 residues. V shed 3 bases and J 5 bases; nucleotides not matched to a gene: 14.

This clone was seen a single time. This chain joins TRBV6-6 and TRBJ1-1, with 11 bases matching TRBD1. The germline V gene has CDR1 MNHNY and CDR2 SVGAGI (reference sequence). With V trimmed by 5 bases and J by 1 base, 9 bases remained unmatched. The CDR3 is 17 residues long. CDR3 nucleotide sequence: TGTGCCAGCAGTCGGACAGGGGGCGTAGGGGGGAACACTGAAGCTTTCTTT. It translates to CASSRTGGVGGNTEAFF.

The J gene is TRBJ2-6, the V gene TRBV5-1; a possible D gene is TRBD1 (6 bases). The V end lost 0 bases, the J end lost 0 bases, and 13 bases lay between the germline ends. The CDR3 runs 18 residues. Germline V CDR1 and CDR2: SGHRS, YFSETQ. The CDR3 bases are TGCGCCAGCAGCTTGGAGGGGGTTGAGAGCTCTGGGGCCAACGTCCTGACTTTC. It encodes CASSLEGVESSGANVLTF.

J is TRBJ1-1 and V is TRBV12-3 or TRBV12-4; 7 nucleotides agree with TRBD1. The CDR3 loop spans 13 amino acids. Germline trimming cut 8 bases from V and 1 base from J; bases unmatched to any gene: 4. The CDR3 coding sequence is TGTGCCAGCCACGGACAGGAGAACACTGAAGCTTTCTTT. It yields the protein CASHGQENTEAFF.